This T cell receptor (beta chain) was identified in a study of blood T cell repertoires in COVID-19. Study context: Acute and convalescent COVID-19 specimens originated in the United States, Italy and Spain. PBMCs, B-cell-depleted T cells, or T cells provided the cDNA or gDNA that made up the material.

This clone was found once. Per the authors' pipeline: Amplifying reference gene primers gave estimates of nucleated cell counts. Clones were read by immunoSEQ multiplex PCR, and TCRdb kept only the in-frame ones, dropping some. The V and J calls and the clone size are those of that table, but D and trimming were determined from the DNA. The data hold more than 85,000 clones, with 75% to 85% observed a single time. This CDR3 is built from 14 residues. The ends were cut back, 3 bases at V and 5 bases at J, with 13 bases in the middle. CDR1 MDHEN and CDR2 SYDVKM come from the germline V gene. V usage is TRBV28 and J usage is TRBJ1-1; D might be TRBD1 (6 bases). This sequence originates from a man between 60 and 75 years old with acute or convalescent COVID-19. Sequenced material: peripheral blood. The CDR3 reads CASSFGGRGTEAFF. The CDR3 bases are TGTGCCAGCAGTTTCGGGGGGCGCGGGACTGAAGCTTTCTTT.